This T cell receptor (beta chain) is from a study of identical twins. A universal primer site arose from template switching, and cDNA bore unique molecular identifiers. Each CDR3 protein gets one entry after TCRdb re-called the 5' RACE reads with MiXCR. The sample records 350,000 to 600,000 distinct CDR3 sequences, approximately 15% being singletons. In this sample, this clonotype turned up a few times. The CDR3 runs to 13 residues. Trimming removed 0 bases from V and 7 bases from J, with 7 bases in between. CDR1 and CDR2 from the germline V gene are ENHRY and SYGVKD. The same data also went into a second study, on yellow fever vaccine responses in identical twins.

Material: CD4+ T cells sorted from blood. The sequence came from a woman aged 18-30 years in good health. The chain couples TRBV10-3 to TRBJ2-4, with D unclear. CDR3 in amino acids: CAISESSRNIQYF. The CDR3 DNA reads TGTGCCATCAGTGAGTCGAGCAGGAACATTCAGTACTTC.